One and the same sample provided the 7 T cell receptor beta chains below, sequenced in a study of OX40 agonist ivuxolimab in advanced cancers. Clones were sequenced by immunoSEQ multiplex PCR, and TCRdb holds only the in-frame ones, with some missing. The table has tens of thousands of clones, about 87% seen once. The sequencing here drew on CD4+ or CD8+ T cells sorted from blood, taken in a trial of the OX40 agonist ivuxolimab. These TCRs come from an adult with an advanced solid tumor such as melanoma, head and neck, liver or kidney cancer.

The chain carries TRBV9 and TRBJ2-7; 9 bases fit TRBD2. V lost 0 bases, J lost 4 bases, and 8 bases stayed unmatched. The CDR3 has 16 amino acids. Germline CDR1 SGDLS, CDR2 YYNGEE. The CDR3 DNA follows: TGTGCCAGCAGCGTAGCTGCTGGGACTAGCAGTTACGAGCAGTACTTC. Its protein product is CASSVAAGTSSYEQYF.

Only a few counts were recorded for this clone. The rearrangement links TRBV27 to TRBJ1-2; TRBD1 might be the D (6 bases). The germline V gene encodes CDR1 MNHEY and CDR2 SMNVEV (reference sequence). V lost 2 bases, J lost 4 bases, and 11 bases lay in between. The CDR3 runs to 14 residues. CDR3 in amino acids: CASSLVLGGYGYTF. The CDR3 DNA reads TGTGCCAGCAGTTTAGTTTTAGGGGGCTATGGCTACACCTTC.

The chain is built from TRBV28 and TRBJ2-3; 8 positions agree with TRBD1. In germline, CDR1 is MDHEN, CDR2 SYDVKM. The CDR3 totals 18 residues. The V segment lost 6 bases and the J segment 1 base; nucleotides outside the gene matches: 15. This CDR3 reads CASSPWVDRGTGTDTQYF. The CDR3 coding sequence is TGTGCCAGCAGCCCCTGGGTCGACAGGGGCACTGGCACAGATACGCAGTATTTT.

The genes are TRBV27 and TRBJ1-1, with a weak D call TRBD1 (6 bases). CDR3 length equals 13 residues. V lost 6 bases to trimming and J lost 1 base, with 9 bases between them. Germline V CDR1 and CDR2: MNHEY, SMNVEV (reference sequence). The CDR3 DNA reads as TGTGCCAGCAGCTGGGACAAGAACACTGAAGCTTTCTTT. Protein product: CASSWDKNTEAFF.

This clone has a handful of counts. This sequence joins TRBV4-1 and TRBJ2-3, with D possibly TRBD1 on 5 matching bases. Trimming left V 1 base short and J 0 bases short, with 8 bases between. The CDR3 is 15 residues long. The V gene's germline CDR1 is MGHRA and CDR2 YSYEKL. CDR3 DNA sequence: TGCGCCAGCAGCCAAGTGGGGCATAGCACAGATACGCAGTATTTT. Translation gives CASSQVGHSTDTQYF.

This clone was counted a single time. The V call is TRBV9, the J call TRBJ2-7, with D perhaps assigned TRBD1 or TRBD2 (5 bases each). Germline CDR1 and CDR2: SGDLS and YYNGEE. The ends were cut back, 4 bases at V and 6 bases at J, with 14 bases in the middle. The CDR3 consists of 13 residues. CDR3 sequence (DNA): TGTGCCAGCAGCTTAGGAGGACACTCCGAGCAGTACTTC. Translating gives CASSLGGHSEQYF.

J is TRBJ1-3 and V is TRBV13; D not certain. Per germline, CDR1 PRHDT and CDR2 FYEKMQ (reference sequence). V was cut by 0 bases and J by 0 bases, with 6 bases left in between. The CDR3 length is 15 residues. CDR3 DNA: TGTGCCAGCAGCTTAGGGGGTTCCTCTGGAAACACCATATATTTT. This gives the protein CASSLGGSSGNTIYF.